This passage covers 5 T cell receptor beta chains from one sample sequenced in a study of blood T cell repertoires in COVID-19. The repertoire was sequenced with immunoSEQ multiplex PCR; TCRdb's copy has only in-frame clones and lacks some. Altogether 200,000 or so clones are present, approximately 84% being singletons, with the ten largest covering 6.9%. Specimen: peripheral blood. The receptors originated from a human donor with acute or convalescent COVID-19. The donor label of this sample is uncertain.

This clone came up once. The V and J genes are TRBV7-3 and TRBJ2-5; tentative D call: TRBD2 (6 bases). Between the trimmed V and J ends, which lost 5 bases and 2 bases, there was a span of 9 bases. Germline CDR1 is SGHTA and CDR2 is FQGTGA. The CDR3 has 13 amino acids. CDR3 DNA: TGTGCCAGCAGCCGGGACTTTCAAGAGACCCAGTACTTC. Translated, it gives CASSRDFQETQYF. Looking up the rest from reference TRBV7-3 and TRBJ2-5 gives the full variable domain: GAGVSQTPSNKVTEKGKYVELRCDPISGHTALYWYRQSLGQGPEFLIYFQGTGAADDSGLPNDRFFAVRPEGSVSTLKIQRTERGDSAVYLCASSRDFQETQYFGPGTRLLVL.

This chain connects TRBV6-5 to TRBJ2-7, with D tentatively TRBD2 (6 bases). Germline CDR1 MNHEY, CDR2 SVGAGI. This CDR3 has 15 amino acids. Trimming pared 2 bases from V and 3 bases from J, leaving 14 bases between. The CDR3 protein is CASSYRRAPDYEQYF. DNA of the CDR3: TGTGCCAGCAGTTACCGGAGGGCCCCGGACTACGAGCAGTACTTC.

This clone is a singleton in its sample. The V and J genes are TRBV7-2 and TRBJ2-7; the D gene is possibly TRBD1 (5 bases). The CDR3 totals 14 residues. V lost 5 bases and J lost 1, with 12 bases in between. Germline V lookup: CDR1 SGHTA, CDR2 FQGNSA. CDR3 protein: CASSVQKGSYEQYF. The DNA of the CDR3 is TGTGCCAGCAGCGTACAAAAGGGGTCCTACGAGCAGTACTTC.

The rearrangement joins TRBV5-1 to TRBJ2-7; 8 bases fit TRBD2. V gave up 3 bases and J gave up 3 bases; unmatched junction bases: 8. Germline V gene sequence: CDR1 SGHRS, CDR2 YFSETQ. The CDR3 length is 15 residues. The CDR3 protein is CASSWSGGRSYEQYF. CDR3 nucleotides: TGCGCCAGCAGCTGGTCAGGCGGGAGGAGCTACGAGCAGTACTTC. Based on the CDR3 plus reference TRBV5-1 and TRBJ2-7, the full variable domain is KAGVTQTPRYLIKTRGQQVTLSCSPISGHRSVSWYQQTPGQGLQFLFEYFSETQRNKGNFPGRFSGRQFSNSRSEMNVSTLELGDSALYLCASSWSGGRSYEQYFGPGTRLTVT.

The V call is TRBV7-9, the J call TRBJ2-7, with D maybe TRBD1 (5 bases). V was pared by 0 bases and J by 2 bases, with 8 bases between. The CDR3 has 14 residues. Per the germline V gene, CDR1 is SEHNR and CDR2 is FQNEAQ (reference sequence). The CDR3 here is CASSLARVAYEQYF. The CDR3 bases are TGTGCCAGCAGCTTAGCCAGGGTGGCCTACGAGCAGTACTTC.